A single sample is the source of the 9 T cell receptor beta chains below, sequenced in a study of CD8 T cells in ankylosing spondylitis. TCRdb redid the calling of the 5' RACE reads with MiXCR, one entry per CDR3 protein. The top ten hold under 0.6% of the sample, which has around 770,000 distinct CDR3 sequences, about 10% seen once. Their target antigens are unknown. General study results and limits: A motif of roughly eight highly homologous TCR beta variants was seen as apparently characteristic of ankylosing spondylitis blood.

Sequenced: blood, either unsorted or a sorted T cell fraction (not recorded which). These receptors were taken from a male donor with ankylosing spondylitis.

This clonotype was observed at least ten times. The rearrangement uses TRBV7-2 and TRBJ2-3; D ambiguous. CDR1 is SGHTA, CDR2 FQGNSA, per germline. The V gene lost 2 bases and the J gene lost 6 bases, with 6 bases spanning the gap. This CDR3 region has 12 residues. Here the CDR3 reads CASSLRTDTQYF. As DNA, the CDR3 is TGTGCCAGCAGCTTAAGAACGGATACGCAGTATTTT.

This clonotype has ten or more counts. This sequence joins TRBV20-1 and TRBJ2-1; D not certain. Germline values: CDR1 DFQATT, CDR2 SNEGSKA (reference sequence). The CDR3 runs 12 residues. V lost 5 bases to trimming and J lost 7 bases, with 12 bases between them. CDR3 nucleotides: TGCAGTGCTGGCAAGGACCTTAATGAGCAGTTCTTC. It is translated as CSAGKDLNEQFF.

This clonotype has a single count. V and J are TRBV4-1 and TRBJ2-3; D might be TRBD1 (5 bases). The V and J ends lost 4 bases and 6 bases respectively, with 20 bases between them. The CDR3 totals 16 residues. Per germline, CDR1 MGHRA and CDR2 YSYEKL. The CDR3 DNA reads as TGCGCCAGCAGCCCAAGTAAGACCCAGGGTACCGATACGCAGTATTTT. Amino acids: CASSPSKTQGTDTQYF.

This clonotype has a count of ten or more. The chain carries TRBV5-1 and TRBJ2-1; 8 bases match TRBD2. The V gene's germline CDR1 is SGHRS and CDR2 YFSETQ. This CDR3 comprises 16 residues. Trimming at V came to 2 bases and at J to 0 bases, leaving 4 bases not matched to a gene. The CDR3 loop is CASSFGSGSSYNEQFF. The CDR3, as DNA: TGCGCCAGCAGCTTTGGGAGCGGGAGCTCCTACAATGAGCAGTTCTTC.

This rearrangement joins TRBV3-1 to TRBJ1-2; 7 bases agree with TRBD1. Losses at the gene ends were 4 bases for V and 5 bases for J; bases not matched to a gene: 10. The CDR3 is made up of 15 amino acids. CDR1 LGHDT and CDR2 YNNKEL come from the germline V gene (reference sequence). CDR3 in amino acids: CASSPGWDRIYGYTF. The CDR3 DNA is TGTGCCAGCAGCCCCGGGTGGGACAGAATTTATGGCTACACCTTC. Based on the CDR3 plus reference TRBV3-1 and TRBJ1-2, the full variable domain is DTAVSQTPKYLVTQMGNDKSIKCEQNLGHDTMYWYKQDSKKFLKIMFSYNNKELIINETVPNRFSPKSPDKAHLNLHINSLELGDSAVYFCASSPGWDRIYGYTFGSGTRLTVV.

This clonotype was recorded many times. CDR3 region: CASSFRDRDNEQFF. CDR3 in DNA: TGCGCCAGCAGCTTCCGGGACAGGGACAATGAGCAGTTCTTC. The V call is TRBV5-1, the J call TRBJ2-1, with TRBD1 identical over 9 bases. Trimming at V came to 2 bases and at J to 5 bases, leaving 2 bases not matched to a gene. The germline gives CDR1 SGHRS, CDR2 YFSETQ. The CDR3 sequence is 14 residues long. The whole variable domain, remainder taken from reference TRBV5-1 and TRBJ2-1, is KAGVTQTPRYLIKTRGQQVTLSCSPISGHRSVSWYQQTPGQGLQFLFEYFSETQRNKGNFPGRFSGRQFSNSRSEMNVSTLELGDSALYLCASSFRDRDNEQFFGPGTRLTVL.

This clonotype was counted a few times. The rearrangement links TRBV25-1 to TRBJ1-2, with TRBD1 matching over 8 bases. The CDR3 spans 16 residues. Germline V gene data show CDR1 as MGHDK and CDR2 as SYGVNS. J was trimmed by 6 bases and V by 1 base; bases with no gene match: 10. The CDR3 reads CASSEWGRGRGHGYTF. The DNA for the CDR3 is TGTGCCAGCAGTGAATGGGGCAGGGGGCGCGGACATGGCTACACCTTC.

The chain joins TRBV4-1 to TRBJ2-2; weak D call: TRBD1 (6 bases). This CDR3 is built from 15 residues. Germline V gives CDR1 MGHRA, CDR2 YSYEKL. V was clipped by 6 bases and J by 4 bases, with 15 bases between them. The CDR3 DNA reads TGCGCCAGCAGTCTTCCCGACAGGTCCACCGGGGAGCTGTTTTTT. Its protein product is CASSLPDRSTGELFF.

This clonotype was counted ten times or more. The rearrangement joins TRBV29-1 to TRBJ2-3; tentatively, D is TRBD1 or TRBD2 (5 bases each). Germline V lookup: CDR1 SQVTM, CDR2 ANQGSEA. The CDR3 is 13 residues long. V lost 3 bases and J lost 4, with 11 bases in between. CDR3: CSVDGRGSDTQYF. The CDR3 DNA sequence: TGCAGCGTTGATGGCCGGGGCTCAGATACGCAGTATTTT.